This TCR beta chain was identified in a study of blood T cell repertoires in COVID-19. Study summary: Sites across the United States, Italy and Spain contributed samples from acute and convalescent COVID-19.

Trimming cost V 7 bases and J 5 bases; bases outside gene matches: 7. Germline CDR1 is SNHLY and CDR2 is FYNNEI. The CDR3 runs to 14 residues. Study processing details: The authors estimated nucleated cell counts from reference gene primer amplification. TCRdb keeps only in-frame clones here, not all; method: immunoSEQ multiplex PCR. V and J calls and clone size are as listed in that table; D and trimming were resolved from the DNA. The sample yields about 320,000 clones, around 88% seen once. The rearrangement uses TRBV2 and TRBJ2-5; 10 bases match TRBD2. This receptor was taken from a woman in her 30s with COVID-19, enrolled during active disease. Specimen: peripheral blood. CDR3 in amino acids: CASNLAGVAETQYF. For the CDR3, the DNA is TGTGCCAGCAATCTAGCGGGGGTGGCCGAGACCCAGTACTTC.